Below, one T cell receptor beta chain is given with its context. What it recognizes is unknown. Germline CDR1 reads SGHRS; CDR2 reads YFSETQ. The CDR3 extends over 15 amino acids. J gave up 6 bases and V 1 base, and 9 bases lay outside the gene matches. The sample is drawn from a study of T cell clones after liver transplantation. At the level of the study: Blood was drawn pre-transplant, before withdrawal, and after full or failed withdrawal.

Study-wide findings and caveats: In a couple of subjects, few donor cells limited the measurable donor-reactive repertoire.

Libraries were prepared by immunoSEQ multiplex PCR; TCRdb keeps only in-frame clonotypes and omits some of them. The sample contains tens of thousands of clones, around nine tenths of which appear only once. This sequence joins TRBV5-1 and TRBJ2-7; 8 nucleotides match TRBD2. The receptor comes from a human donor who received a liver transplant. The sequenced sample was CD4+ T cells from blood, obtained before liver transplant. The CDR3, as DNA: TGCGCCAGCAGCTTGTGGGCGGGAGGATCGGGCGAGCAGTACTTC. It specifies CASSLWAGGSGEQYF. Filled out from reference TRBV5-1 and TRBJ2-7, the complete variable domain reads KAGVTQTPRYLIKTRGQQVTLSCSPISGHRSVSWYQQTPGQGLQFLFEYFSETQRNKGNFPGRFSGRQFSNSRSEMNVSTLELGDSALYLCASSLWAGGSGEQYFGPGTRLTVT.